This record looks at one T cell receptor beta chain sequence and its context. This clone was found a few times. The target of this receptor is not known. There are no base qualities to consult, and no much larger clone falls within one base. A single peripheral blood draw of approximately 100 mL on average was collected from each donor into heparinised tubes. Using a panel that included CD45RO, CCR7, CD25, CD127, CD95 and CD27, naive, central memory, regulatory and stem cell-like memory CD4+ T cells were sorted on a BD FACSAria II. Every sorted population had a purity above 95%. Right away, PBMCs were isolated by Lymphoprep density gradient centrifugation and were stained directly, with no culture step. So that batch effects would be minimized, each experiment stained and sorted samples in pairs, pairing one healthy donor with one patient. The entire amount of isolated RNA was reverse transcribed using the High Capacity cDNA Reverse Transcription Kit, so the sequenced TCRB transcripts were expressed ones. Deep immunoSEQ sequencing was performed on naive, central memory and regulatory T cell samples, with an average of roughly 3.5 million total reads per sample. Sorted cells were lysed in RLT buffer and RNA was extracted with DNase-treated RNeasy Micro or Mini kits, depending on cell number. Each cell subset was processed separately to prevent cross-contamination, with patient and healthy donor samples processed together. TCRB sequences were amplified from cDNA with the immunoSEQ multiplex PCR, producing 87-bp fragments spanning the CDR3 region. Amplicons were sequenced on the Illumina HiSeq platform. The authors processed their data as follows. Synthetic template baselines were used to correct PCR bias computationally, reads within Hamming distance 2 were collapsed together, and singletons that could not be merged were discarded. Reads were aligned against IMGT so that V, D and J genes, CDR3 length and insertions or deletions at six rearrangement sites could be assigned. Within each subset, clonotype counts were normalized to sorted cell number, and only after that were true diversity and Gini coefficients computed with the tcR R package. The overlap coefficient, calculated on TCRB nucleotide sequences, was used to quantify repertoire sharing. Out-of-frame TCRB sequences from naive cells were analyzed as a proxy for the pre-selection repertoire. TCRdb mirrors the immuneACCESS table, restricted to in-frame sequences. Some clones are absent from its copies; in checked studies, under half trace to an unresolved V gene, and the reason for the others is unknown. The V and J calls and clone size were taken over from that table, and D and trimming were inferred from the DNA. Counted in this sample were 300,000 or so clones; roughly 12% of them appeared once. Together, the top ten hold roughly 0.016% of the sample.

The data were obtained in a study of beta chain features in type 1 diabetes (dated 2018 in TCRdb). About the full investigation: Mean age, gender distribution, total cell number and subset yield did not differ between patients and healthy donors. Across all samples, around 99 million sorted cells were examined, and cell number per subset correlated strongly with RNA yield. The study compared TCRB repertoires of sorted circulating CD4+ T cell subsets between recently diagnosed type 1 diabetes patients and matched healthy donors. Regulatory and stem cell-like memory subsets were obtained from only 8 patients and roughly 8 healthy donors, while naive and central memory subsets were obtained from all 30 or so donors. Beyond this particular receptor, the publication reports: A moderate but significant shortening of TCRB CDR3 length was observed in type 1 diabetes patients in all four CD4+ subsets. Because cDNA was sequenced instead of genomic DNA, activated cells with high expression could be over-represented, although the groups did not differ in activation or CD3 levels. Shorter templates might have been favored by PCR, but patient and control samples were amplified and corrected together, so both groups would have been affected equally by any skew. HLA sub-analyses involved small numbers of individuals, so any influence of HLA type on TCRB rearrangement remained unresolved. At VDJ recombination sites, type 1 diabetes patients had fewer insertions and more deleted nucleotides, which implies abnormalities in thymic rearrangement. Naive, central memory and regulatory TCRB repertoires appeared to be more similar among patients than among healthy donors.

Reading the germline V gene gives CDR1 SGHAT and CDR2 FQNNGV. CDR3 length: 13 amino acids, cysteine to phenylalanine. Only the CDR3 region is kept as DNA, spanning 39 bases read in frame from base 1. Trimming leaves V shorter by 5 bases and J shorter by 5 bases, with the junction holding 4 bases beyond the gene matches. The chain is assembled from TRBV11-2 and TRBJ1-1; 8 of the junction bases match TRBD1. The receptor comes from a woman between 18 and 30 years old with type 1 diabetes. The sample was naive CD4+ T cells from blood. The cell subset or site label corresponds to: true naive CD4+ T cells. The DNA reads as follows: TGTGCCAGCAGCATTACAGGGGGGACTGAAGCTTTCTTT. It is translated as CASSITGGTEAFF.